What follows are 10 T cell receptor beta chains derived from one specimen sequenced in a study of cytomegalovirus exposure and HLA in healthy donors. PCR involved 60 Vbeta and 13 Jbeta primers. Some clones are missing from TCRdb's copy, which holds only in-frame ones; the method was immunoSEQ multiplex PCR. The sample has about 98,000 clones, 80% to 85% seen once. The sequencing sample was made of PBMCs. These receptors were taken from a man between 40 and 49 years old in good health and CMV-seronegative.

The chain employs TRBV5-8 and TRBJ1-5; 8 positions agree with TRBD1. This CDR3 has 16 amino acids. With V trimmed by 3 bases and J by 0 bases, 5 bases remained unmatched. Germline V CDR1 and CDR2: SGHTS, YDEGEE. The DNA for the CDR3 is TGTGCCAGCAGCTGGGAGACAGGGGATAGCAATCAGCCCCAGCATTTT. Protein: CASSWETGDSNQPQHF.

The chain is built from TRBV6-1 and TRBJ1-4; D may be TRBD1 (5 bases). V was trimmed by 4 bases and J by 2 bases, leaving 8 bases between them. Looked up from germline, CDR1 is MNHNS and CDR2 is SASEGT. The CDR3 is made up of 14 amino acids. For the CDR3, the DNA is TGTGCCAGCAGTGCGTCAGGGACTAATGAAAAACTGTTTTTT. Translating gives CASSASGTNEKLFF.

The genes are TRBV27 and TRBJ2-7; 7 bases fit TRBD1. There are 15 residues in the CDR3. Germline lookup yields CDR1 MNHEY and CDR2 SMNVEV (reference sequence). With 5 bases clipped from V and 1 base from J, the junction kept 8 bases outside the gene matches. CDR3 in amino acids: CASSQTGAPSYEQYF. The CDR3 nucleotides are TGTGCCAGCAGTCAAACAGGGGCCCCATCCTACGAGCAGTACTTC.

This clone was detected a few times. This rearrangement joins TRBV5-1 to TRBJ1-1; TRBD1 agrees at 8 bases. With V trimmed by 4 bases and J by 0 bases, 2 bases remained unmatched. The germline gives CDR1 SGHRS, CDR2 YFSETQ. There are 14 residues in the CDR3. The chain's CDR3 is CASSQDRVNTEAFF. The CDR3 DNA follows: TGCGCCAGCAGCCAGGACAGGGTGAACACTGAAGCTTTCTTT.

The V and J genes are TRBV6-1 and TRBJ2-1, with D perhaps TRBD1 (5 bases). This CDR3 is built from 14 residues. Trimming left V 7 bases short and J 8 bases short, with 18 bases between. Germline values: CDR1 MNHNS, CDR2 SASEGT. CDR3 in amino acids: CASTPRVHTYEQFF. CDR3 DNA: TGTGCCAGCACCCCCAGGGTCCATACATATGAGCAGTTCTTC.

This chain links TRBV7-3 with TRBJ2-5; D perhaps matches TRBD2 (7 bases). With 5 bases removed from V and 4 bases from J, the gap between germline ends came to 17 bases. The CDR3 spans 15 residues. CDR1 SGHTA and CDR2 FQGTGA come from the germline V gene. The CDR3 DNA follows: TGTGCCAGCAGCAGTAACCTCGGGGGGCGAGAGACCCAGTACTTC. Residues: CASSSNLGGRETQYF.

The gene calls are TRBV28 and TRBJ1-5, with 8 positions matching TRBD1. Per germline, CDR1 MDHEN and CDR2 SYDVKM. V was pared by 4 bases and J by 9 bases, with 8 bases of the junction left unmatched. This CDR3 has 14 residues. The CDR3 sequence: CASSSGQGGWPQHF. CDR3 coding DNA: TGTGCCAGCAGTTCCGGACAGGGAGGCTGGCCCCAGCATTTT.

J is TRBJ2-5 and V is TRBV5-1, with TRBD2 matching 10 bases. Germline CDR1 reads SGHRS; CDR2 reads YFSETQ. The CDR3 spans 17 residues. Trimming removed 0 bases from V and 2 bases from J; junction bases left unmatched: 7. CDR3 region: CASSLGASGGMQETQYF. Here the CDR3 DNA reads TGCGCCAGCAGCTTGGGTGCTAGCGGGGGCATGCAAGAGACCCAGTACTTC.

The DNA for the CDR3 is TGTGCCACCAGCACCCAAGGGGATCAGCCCCAGCATTTT. Translating it yields CATSTQGDQPQHF. The chain carries TRBV15 and TRBJ1-5, with D possibly TRBD1 on 5 matching bases. This CDR3 is built from 13 residues. Trimming removed 4 bases at V and 5 bases at J, with 9 bases between. CDR1 is LNHNV, CDR2 YYDKDF, per germline (reference sequence).

The chain uses TRBV11-2 and TRBJ1-4; D unresolved. The CDR3 runs 14 residues. V was pared by 5 bases and J by 3 bases, with 10 bases between. CDR1 is SGHAT, CDR2 FQNNGV, per germline. CDR3 DNA sequence: TGTGCCAGCAGCAACCTGAGTCCTAATGAAAAACTGTTTTTT. Protein sequence: CASSNLSPNEKLFF.